This TCR beta chain was recovered during a study of T-cell memory formation after mild COVID-19. Study-wide results and caveats: Pre-infection memory carried some responding clones, suggesting that cross-reactive memory joined. Day 15 to 85 contracting clones showed balanced CD4/CD8; day 15 to 37 expanders favored CD4+. Contracting CD4+ clones were located mainly in CM and EM, and CD8+ clones in EMRA.

TCRdb passed the 5' RACE reads through MiXCR, listing each CDR3 protein once. The sample lists about 400,000 distinct CDR3 sequences; around 22% were seen once. CDR1 SGHAT and CDR2 FQNNGV come from the germline V gene. This CDR3 comprises 13 residues. V gave up 5 bases and J gave up 7 bases, with 11 bases separating them. Notes on this clonotype: The antigen is undetermined.

The sequence came from an adult woman who had mild COVID-19 (a few samples of this study predate the infection). Cell type and time point are not known. The chain joins TRBV11-2 to TRBJ2-2; D not resolved. The sequenced material came from PBMCs or a T cell subset sorted from them (not recorded which). The CDR3 region has the DNA TGTGCCAGCAGCCATGAGCCGGGCGGGGAGCTGTTTTTT. Translating gives CASSHEPGGELFF. The whole variable domain, remainder taken from reference TRBV11-2 and TRBJ2-2, is EAGVAQSPRYKIIEKRQSVAFWCNPISGHATLYWYQQILGQGPKLLIQFQNNGVVDDSQLPKDRFSAERLKGVDSTLKIQPAKLEDSAVYLCASSHEPGGELFFGEGSRLTVL.